This is a list of T cell receptor beta chains from one sample in a study of CD8+ T cells in alopecia areata. Assay used: immunoSEQ multiplex PCR; TCRdb lists only in-frame clones, some missing. Among about 190,000 clones listed, approximately 59% were seen once. The sample was CD4+ T cells sorted from blood, taken at week 0. The receptors derive from a human donor with alopecia areata. Each CDR3 is given with its conserved first and last residue. Size is stated for part of the rows, as once, few or many counts, or as a class when the clone is expanded.

clone size | J gene | V gene | CDR3 protein
- | TRBJ2-2 | TRBV29-1 | CSVEPRAIGELFF
few | TRBJ1-6 | TRBV5-1 | CASRSASAENSPLHF
- | TRBJ2-3 | TRBV5-6 | CASSSLGLRTQYF
- | TRBJ2-2 | TRBV27 | CASSLQENTGELFF
- | TRBJ1-6 | TRBV5-1 | CASSFGADNSPLHF
- | TRBJ2-7 | TRBV25-1 | CASSVGGAVSYEQYF
- | TRBJ2-5 | TRBV7-9 | CASSTGHQETQYF
- | TRBJ2-1 | TRBV9 | CASSPPGLADNEQFF
- | TRBJ1-1 | TRBV29-1 | CSVTLGQNTEAFF
- | TRBJ2-1 | TRBV9 | CASSVVASGGASYNEQFF
- | TRBJ2-7 | TRBV2 | CASRSRGVGGFSYEQYF
- | TRBJ2-7 | TRBV30 | CAWSQGAYYEQYF
- | TRBJ2-3 | TRBV7-9 | CASSLTAGLGTDTQYF
- | TRBJ2-2 | TRBV19 | CASSNAGPGFGELFF
- | TRBJ2-7 | TRBV6-5 | CASSWQHSYEQYF
- | TRBJ1-1 | TRBV18 | CASSRQANTEAFF
- | TRBJ1-5 | TRBV30 | CAWSSGNSNQPQHF
- | TRBJ2-1 | TRBV19 | CASKRGGGINNEQFF
few | TRBJ2-4 | TRBV9 | CASSVEGTANIQYF
- | TRBJ1-4 | TRBV27 | CASRTDRGNEKLFF
- | TRBJ2-5 | TRBV27 | CASSTRGRPQETQYF
- | TRBJ1-4 | TRBV6-5 | CASSYLRGRNEKLFF
few | TRBJ2-2 | TRBV15 | CATSRGQATGELFF
once | TRBJ1-1 | TRBV5-1 | CASSLDRVGDEAFF
- | TRBJ1-1 | TRBV29-1 | CSVGGGTEAFF
- | TRBJ2-5 | TRBV5-1 | CASRTDGGSQETQYF
- | TRBJ1-6 | TRBV2 | CASNKDSISPLHF
- | TRBJ1-1 | TRBV28 | CASTGGGNTEAFF
- | TRBJ2-6 | TRBV30 | CAWSSGPGANVLTF
few | TRBJ1-1 | TRBV27 | CASRRVGPNTEAFF
- | TRBJ1-5 | TRBV6-6 | CASRRGQEDQPQHF
- | TRBJ1-4 | TRBV6-5 | CASSYGRALNEKLFF
- | TRBJ2-2 | TRBV30 | CAWQLAVHTGELFF
- | TRBJ1-1 | TRBV2 | CASIKGGQGAATEAFF
few | TRBJ1-4 | TRBV5-1 | CASSAGQEATNEKLFF
- | TRBJ2-1 | TRBV29-1 | CSVTDRGSYNEQFF
- | TRBJ2-7 | TRBV29-1 | CSVGQGYDEQYF
- | TRBJ2-3 | TRBV19 | CASSLRKRSDTQYF
- | TRBJ2-7 | TRBV2 | CASSEQLGLGQYF
- | TRBJ2-5 | TRBV7-9 | CASSFDRVQETQYF
few | TRBJ2-4 | TRBV7-9 | CASSPGQGLQYF
- | TRBJ2-1 | TRBV6-5 | CASSYRGRSSYNEQFF
- | TRBJ1-2 | TRBV9 | CASSTPGGGYGYTF
few | TRBJ2-5 | TRBV29-1 | CSVDWGAYETQYF
- | TRBJ2-7 | TRBV2 | CASSVGTSYEQYF
- | TRBJ1-4 | TRBV5-4 | CASSLEGFLFF
many | TRBJ1-3 | TRBV5-1 | CASSTGQPGGNTIYF
few | TRBJ1-2 | TRBV11-2 | CASSLVRSSTF
- | TRBJ2-5 | TRBV25-1 | CASRKTGGGETQYF
- | TRBJ2-5 | TRBV29-1 | CSVGGQGLWETQYF